The clone carrying this T cell receptor beta chain was counted a few times. The source of the sample is a study of response to subunit inactivated influenza vaccine. TCRdb reanalysed the RT-PCR reads using MiXCR and keeps one entry per CDR3 protein. The data contain 150,000 to 200,000 distinct CDR3 sequences, approximately 12% of them seen just once; the ten biggest clones take up 25% to 30%. V trimming: 5 bases; J trimming: 4 bases; junction bases outside the gene matches: 9. The length of the CDR3 is 16 residues. From germline, CDR1 is SGHAT and CDR2 FQDESV (reference sequence). The same sample was also studied in work on T cells expressing NK-cell markers. From that study: Researchers built TCR beta cDNA using 5'RACE template switching with UMIs.

The source material was CD8+ T cells sorted from PBMCs, sampled roughly 12 days after vaccination. The sequence derives from a man between 50 and 59 years old who received an inactivated influenza vaccine. The chain joins TRBV11-1 to TRBJ2-1, with 9 positions matching TRBD2. The CDR3 protein is CASSLFGTSYYNEQFF. In DNA, the CDR3 is TGTGCCAGCAGCCTTTTTGGGACTAGCTATTACAATGAGCAGTTCTTC.